This T cell receptor (beta chain) derives from a study of Tregs in tolerant kidney transplant recipients. Trimming removed 5 bases from V and 4 bases from J; junction bases left unmatched: 7. This CDR3 has 15 amino acids. Looked up from germline, CDR1 is SSHAT and CDR2 is FNYEAQ (reference sequence). Turning to this clone: Its antigen is not known.

Related graft donors supplied nonmyeloablative bone marrow transplants, and mixed chimerism was transient. The assay was immunoSEQ multiplex PCR, and TCRdb's table has in-frame clones only and misses some. The repertoire holds 95,000 or so clones, with 80% to 95% as singletons. Notes on the study in general: No direct test of biological reproducibility was done here.

The receptor comes from a human patient who received a combined kidney and bone marrow transplant. Some of these T cells may belong to the graft donor. This rearrangement joins TRBV7-7 to TRBJ1-4; 7 nucleotides match TRBD1. The input for sequencing was CD4+ T cells from blood (PBMCs), taken 12 months after the transplant. CDR3 residues: CASSRPGQFNEKLFF. The CDR3 coding sequence is TGTGCCAGCAGCCGCCCGGGACAGTTTAATGAAAAACTGTTTTTT.